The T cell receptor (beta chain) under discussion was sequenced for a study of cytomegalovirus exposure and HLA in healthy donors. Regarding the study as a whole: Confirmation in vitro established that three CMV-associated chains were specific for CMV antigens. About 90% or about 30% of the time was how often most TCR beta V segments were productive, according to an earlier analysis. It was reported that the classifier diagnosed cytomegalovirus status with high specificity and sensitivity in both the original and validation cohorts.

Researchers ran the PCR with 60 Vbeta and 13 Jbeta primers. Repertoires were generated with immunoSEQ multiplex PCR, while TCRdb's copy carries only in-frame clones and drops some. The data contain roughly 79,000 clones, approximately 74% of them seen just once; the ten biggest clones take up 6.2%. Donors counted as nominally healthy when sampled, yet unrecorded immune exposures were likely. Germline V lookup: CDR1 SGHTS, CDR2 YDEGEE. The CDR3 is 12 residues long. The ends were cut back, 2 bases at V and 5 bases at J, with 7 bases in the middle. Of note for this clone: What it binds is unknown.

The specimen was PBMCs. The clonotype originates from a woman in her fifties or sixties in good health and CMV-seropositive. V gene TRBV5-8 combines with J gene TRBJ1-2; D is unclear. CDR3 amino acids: CASSFETYGYTF. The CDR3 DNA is TGTGCCAGCAGCTTCGAAACATATGGCTACACCTTC.